These T cell receptor beta chains were read from a single sample in a study of cytotoxic CD8 clonotypes in ibrutinib-treated CLL. Here immunoSEQ multiplex PCR was the method, and the copy in TCRdb shows in-frame clones only, minus some. The repertoire consists of approximately 330,000 clones, with 70% to 80% occurring once and the leading ten covering under 8.5%. Specimen: PBMCs, collected before ibrutinib treatment. The receptors originated from a human donor with chronic lymphocytic leukemia. CDR3s include the opening cysteine and the closing phenylalanine or tryptophan. The order of the fields is CDR3 DNA, CDR3 protein, clone size, D gene, J gene, V gene. The D gene is left open where the match is weak. Rows may omit the clone size; those that give it use once, few, many or a size class.

cdr3_nt: TGTGCCACCAGCAGAGATGCCGTGAACACTGAAGCTTTCTTT
cdr3_aa: CATSRDAVNTEAFF
clone_size: .
d_call: .
j_call: TRBJ1-1
v_call: TRBV15

cdr3_nt: TGTGCCAGCTCCTTGACTAGCTATGAGCAGTTCTTC
cdr3_aa: CASSLTSYEQFF
clone_size: .
d_call: TRBD2
j_call: TRBJ2-1
v_call: TRBV7-9

cdr3_nt: TGTGCCAGCAGCCCGGACAGGCTAAGCACAGATACGCAGTATTTT
cdr3_aa: CASSPDRLSTDTQYF
clone_size: .
d_call: TRBD1
j_call: TRBJ2-3
v_call: TRBV7-8

cdr3_nt: TGTGCCAGCAGTTCCACGGGACAGGGAGAGCTGTTTTTT
cdr3_aa: CASSSTGQGELFF
clone_size: few
d_call: TRBD1
j_call: TRBJ1-4
v_call: TRBV27

cdr3_nt: TGTGCCATCAGTGCCCTAGAAATGGCCACTGAAGCTTTCTTT
cdr3_aa: CAISALEMATEAFF
clone_size: .
d_call: .
j_call: TRBJ1-1
v_call: TRBV10-3

cdr3_nt: TGTGCCAGCAGCCTTAGCGGGACCTACGAGCAGTACTTC
cdr3_aa: CASSLSGTYEQYF
clone_size: .
d_call: TRBD2
j_call: TRBJ2-7
v_call: TRBV11-1

cdr3_nt: TGTGCCAGCAGCGTAGTTTCCGGGGCAGGGGCTCTTTATTTT
cdr3_aa: CASSVVSGAGALYF
clone_size: once
d_call: .
j_call: TRBJ2-3
v_call: TRBV9

cdr3_nt: TGTGCCAGCAGTTCCCCTCGGCAGGGACACTACGAGCAGTACTTC
cdr3_aa: CASSSPRQGHYEQYF
clone_size: .
d_call: .
j_call: TRBJ2-7
v_call: TRBV28

cdr3_nt: TGTGCCAGCAGCAGAAACCCGGGACACATGAACACTGAAGCTTTCTTT
cdr3_aa: CASSRNPGHMNTEAFF
clone_size: .
d_call: .
j_call: TRBJ1-1
v_call: TRBV9

cdr3_nt: TGCGCCAGCAGCCAAGCCCGAGGACAGGGCAGGGTTGGCTACACCTTC
cdr3_aa: CASSQARGQGRVGYTF
clone_size: .
d_call: TRBD1
j_call: TRBJ1-2
v_call: TRBV4-1

cdr3_nt: TGCGCCAGCAGCCCCCGCGGGAGGGACACCGGGGAGCTGTTTTTT
cdr3_aa: CASSPRGRDTGELFF
clone_size: once
d_call: TRBD2
j_call: TRBJ2-2
v_call: TRBV5-1

cdr3_nt: TGCAGCGTCAGCAGGGGAGAAGTAGAGACCCAGTACTTC
cdr3_aa: CSVSRGEVETQYF
clone_size: .
d_call: .
j_call: TRBJ2-5
v_call: TRBV29-1

cdr3_nt: TGCAGCGTGGGACACCCGGACAGCACCATCTATGGCTACACCTTC
cdr3_aa: CSVGHPDSTIYGYTF
clone_size: .
d_call: .
j_call: TRBJ1-2
v_call: TRBV29-1

cdr3_nt: TGTGCCAGCAGTGAAGGGGCCTTCAATGAGCAGTTCTTC
cdr3_aa: CASSEGAFNEQFF
clone_size: .
d_call: .
j_call: TRBJ2-1
v_call: TRBV2

cdr3_nt: TGTGCCAGCACCCCGGGACTAGCGGACGGGGAGCTGTTTTTT
cdr3_aa: CASTPGLADGELFF
clone_size: .
d_call: TRBD2
j_call: TRBJ2-2
v_call: TRBV27

cdr3_nt: TGTGCCAGCAGTGAAAGGGGGGGCGGCAATCAGCCCCAGCATTTT
cdr3_aa: CASSERGGGNQPQHF
clone_size: .
d_call: .
j_call: TRBJ1-5
v_call: TRBV6-1

cdr3_nt: TGTGCCAGCAGTATCCCGATTCAGGGGGATGAAGCTTTCTTT
cdr3_aa: CASSIPIQGDEAFF
clone_size: .
d_call: TRBD1
j_call: TRBJ1-1
v_call: TRBV28

cdr3_nt: TGCGCCAGCAGTCAATCGCAATCCTTTCAGCCCCAGCATTTT
cdr3_aa: CASSQSQSFQPQHF
clone_size: .
d_call: .
j_call: TRBJ1-5
v_call: TRBV23-1

cdr3_nt: TGTGCCAGTAGTCCTAAGGGAGACACCAGGTTTTACGAGCAGTACTTC
cdr3_aa: CASSPKGDTRFYEQYF
clone_size: .
d_call: .
j_call: TRBJ2-7
v_call: TRBV19

cdr3_nt: TGTGCCAGCAGCCAAGGTTCGTCCAGGGCCAAGACTGAAGCTTTCTTT
cdr3_aa: CASSQGSSRAKTEAFF
clone_size: .
d_call: .
j_call: TRBJ1-1
v_call: TRBV4-2

cdr3_nt: TGTGCCAGCAGCGCGGAGCCGACAGGGTTTGAAAAACTGTTTTTT
cdr3_aa: CASSAEPTGFEKLFF
clone_size: .
d_call: TRBD1
j_call: TRBJ1-4
v_call: TRBV5-6

cdr3_nt: TGTGCCTCGGGAGGGGCTAGCGGGCGGTACGAGCAGTACTTC
cdr3_aa: CASGGASGRYEQYF
clone_size: .
d_call: TRBD2
j_call: TRBJ2-7
v_call: TRBV30

cdr3_nt: TGTGCCAGCTCACCATCTAGCACAGATACGCAGTATTTT
cdr3_aa: CASSPSSTDTQYF
clone_size: .
d_call: .
j_call: TRBJ2-3
v_call: TRBV18

cdr3_nt: TGTGCCAGCACCCTGTTCGGGGGGCAGGCAGCTTTCTTT
cdr3_aa: CASTLFGGQAAFF
clone_size: .
d_call: .
j_call: TRBJ1-1
v_call: TRBV6-1

cdr3_nt: TGTGCCAGTAGTATGGGGACTAGCGGGTGGGAGACCCAGTACTTC
cdr3_aa: CASSMGTSGWETQYF
clone_size: few
d_call: TRBD2
j_call: TRBJ2-5
v_call: TRBV19

cdr3_nt: TGTGCCTGGAGGGCCCCGGGGGAGGGGGAGCAGTTCTTC
cdr3_aa: CAWRAPGEGEQFF
clone_size: once
d_call: TRBD2
j_call: TRBJ2-1
v_call: TRBV30

cdr3_nt: TGTGCCAGCAGTTCAGGACAGGGAGGCGTCCTGACTTTC
cdr3_aa: CASSSGQGGVLTF
clone_size: .
d_call: TRBD1
j_call: TRBJ2-6
v_call: TRBV6-6

cdr3_nt: TGTGCCAGCAGACGGGAGGGGACAGATACGCAGTATTTT
cdr3_aa: CASRREGTDTQYF
clone_size: .
d_call: TRBD2
j_call: TRBJ2-3
v_call: TRBV6-5

cdr3_nt: TGCGCCAGCAGCTTGGAGGGGTCTCCTCTCTCCTACGAGCAGTACTTC
cdr3_aa: CASSLEGSPLSYEQYF
clone_size: .
d_call: .
j_call: TRBJ2-7
v_call: TRBV5-1

cdr3_nt: TGTGCCAGCAGTTACTCTGGCCGAAACTCCTACGAGCAGTACTTC
cdr3_aa: CASSYSGRNSYEQYF
clone_size: .
d_call: .
j_call: TRBJ2-7
v_call: TRBV6-5

cdr3_nt: TGTGCCAGCAGCCAAGTCGGGGGGGACATTCAGTACTTC
cdr3_aa: CASSQVGGDIQYF
clone_size: few
d_call: TRBD2
j_call: TRBJ2-4
v_call: TRBV14

cdr3_nt: TGTGCCACCAGCAGAGGGGACAGGCGCAATCAGCCCCAGCATTTT
cdr3_aa: CATSRGDRRNQPQHF
clone_size: .
d_call: TRBD1
j_call: TRBJ1-5
v_call: TRBV15

cdr3_nt: TGTGCCAGCAGCTTAGGCCAGCGGTATTACAATGAGCAGTTCTTC
cdr3_aa: CASSLGQRYYNEQFF
clone_size: .
d_call: .
j_call: TRBJ2-1
v_call: TRBV7-3

cdr3_nt: TGCAGCGTTACGGTACAGGGGAACTACGAGCAGTACTTC
cdr3_aa: CSVTVQGNYEQYF
clone_size: .
d_call: TRBD1
j_call: TRBJ2-7
v_call: TRBV29-1

cdr3_nt: TGTGCCAGCAGCGTAGCGGGAGACTCCTACAATGAGCAGTTCTTC
cdr3_aa: CASSVAGDSYNEQFF
clone_size: .
d_call: .
j_call: TRBJ2-1
v_call: TRBV9

cdr3_nt: TGTGCCAGCAGTGATTACAGGACAAACCCCTACGAGCAGTACTTC
cdr3_aa: CASSDYRTNPYEQYF
clone_size: once
d_call: .
j_call: TRBJ2-7
v_call: TRBV25-1

cdr3_nt: TGCGCCAGCAGCCCCCGGGACAGATGGCTCGACGAGCAGTACTTC
cdr3_aa: CASSPRDRWLDEQYF
clone_size: .
d_call: TRBD1
j_call: TRBJ2-7
v_call: TRBV4-1

cdr3_nt: TGCGCCAGCAGCTTGGGGAATCCGGGACTAGCGGGCCTGTTCCCCTACGAGCAGTACTTC
cdr3_aa: CASSLGNPGLAGLFPYEQYF
clone_size: .
d_call: TRBD2
j_call: TRBJ2-7
v_call: TRBV5-1

cdr3_nt: TGTGCCAGTAGTATTTTTGGGGACTATGGCTACACCTTC
cdr3_aa: CASSIFGDYGYTF
clone_size: .
d_call: .
j_call: TRBJ1-2
v_call: TRBV19

cdr3_nt: TGTGCCAGCAGTGAAAGGTACAGGTACATCGAAGCTTTCTTT
cdr3_aa: CASSERYRYIEAFF
clone_size: few
d_call: .
j_call: TRBJ1-1
v_call: TRBV6-1

cdr3_nt: TGTGCCTGGAGTTCGGGCTACGAGCAGTACTTC
cdr3_aa: CAWSSGYEQYF
clone_size: once
d_call: .
j_call: TRBJ2-7
v_call: TRBV30

cdr3_nt: TGTGCCAGCAGCTCCGGGGGAGGGGTTAAGGGCTATGGCTACACCTTC
cdr3_aa: CASSSGGGVKGYGYTF
clone_size: .
d_call: .
j_call: TRBJ1-2
v_call: TRBV11-2

cdr3_nt: TGTGCCAGCAAAGGACATCCATACGAGCAGTACTTC
cdr3_aa: CASKGHPYEQYF
clone_size: few
d_call: .
j_call: TRBJ2-7
v_call: TRBV2

cdr3_nt: TGTGCCAGTAGTAGAGCGGGAGTCGGCACCGGGGAGCTGTTTTTT
cdr3_aa: CASSRAGVGTGELFF
clone_size: few
d_call: TRBD2
j_call: TRBJ2-2
v_call: TRBV19